Presented here are 22 T cell receptor beta chains from one specimen sequenced in a study of beta chain features in type 1 diabetes. All of the isolated RNA was reverse transcribed, so expressed TCRB transcripts were sequenced. Repertoires were generated with immunoSEQ multiplex PCR, while TCRdb's copy carries only in-frame clones and drops some. In the table there are some 240,000 clones, roughly 11% of which are singletons. Sequencing input: central memory CD4+ T cells from blood. These receptors were taken from a man between 18 and 29 years old in good health.

To note about this clone: The sample contains more than one DNA sequence encoding this CDR3. This chain uses TRBV28 with TRBJ1-5; D ambiguous. Trimming cost V 5 bases and J 2 bases, with 4 bases left between them. Per the germline V gene, CDR1 is MDHEN and CDR2 is SYDVKM. The CDR3 runs to 12 residues. In DNA form, the CDR3 reads TGTGCCAGCAGTGGGGGCAATCAGCCCCAGCATTTT. It translates to CASSGGNQPQHF. The entire variable domain, with the rest obtained from reference TRBV28 and TRBJ1-5, is as follows: DVKVTQSSRYLVKRTGEKVFLECVQDMDHENMFWYRQDPGLGLRLIYFSYDVKMKEKGDIPEGYSVSREKKERFSLILESASTNQTSMYLCASSGGNQPQHFGDGTRLSIL.

This clone has more than one count but fewer than ten. A far larger clone lies a single base away; this is likely a read error. The chain is built from TRBV25-1 and TRBJ2-7; D ambiguous. Trimming cost V 6 bases and J 2 bases, with 14 bases left between them. CDR3 length: 14 amino acids. CDR1 is MGHDK and CDR2 is SYGVNS in the germline V gene. CDR3 amino acids: CASRVTGSAYEQYF. Here the CDR3 DNA reads TGTGCCAGCAGGGTGACTGGCAGCGCCTACGAGCAGTACTTC.

A few counts support this clone. The J gene is TRBJ1-5, the V gene TRBV7-2; D is uncertain. The germline V gene encodes CDR1 SGHTA and CDR2 FQGNSA. This CDR3 has 12 residues. Trimming shortened V by 2 bases and J by 14 bases, and 13 bases separated the two germline ends. The CDR3 sequence: CASSLNSGIKHF. CDR3 DNA sequence: TGTGCCAGCAGCTTAAATTCCGGGATAAAGCATTTT. Complete variable domain (other parts from reference TRBV7-2 and TRBJ1-5): GAGVSQSPSNKVTEKGKDVELRCDPISGHTALYWYRQSLGQGLEFLIYFQGNSAPDKSGLPSDRFSAERTGGSVSTLTIQRTQQEDSAVYLCASSLNSGIKHFGDGTRLSIL.

The V gene is TRBV29-1, the J gene TRBJ2-1, with 10 bases fitting TRBD2. The germline gives CDR1 SQVTM, CDR2 ANQGSEA. The CDR3 contains 14 residues. V dropped 5 bases and J dropped 7; count of bases not matched to a gene: 8. DNA for the CDR3: TGCAGCGTTACTCAGACTAGCGGGTTGAATGAGCAGTTCTTC. Encoded protein: CSVTQTSGLNEQFF.

This sequence joins TRBV5-4 and TRBJ2-5; 11 nucleotides match TRBD1. V shed 6 bases and J 5 bases; nucleotides not matched to a gene: 3. This CDR3 contains 13 residues. Germline V lookup: CDR1 SGHNT, CDR2 YYREEE (reference sequence). The CDR3 sequence: CASTGTGGETQYF. The CDR3 DNA sequence: TGTGCCAGCACCGGGACAGGGGGTGAGACCCAGTACTTC.

This clone was found many times. Other DNA sequences within the sample encode an identical CDR3. The gene calls are TRBV7-2 and TRBJ2-2, with 12 bases aligning to TRBD2. Germline lookup yields CDR1 SGHTA and CDR2 FQGNSA. V shed 5 bases and J 4 bases; nucleotides not matched to a gene: 2. The CDR3 extends over 15 amino acids. The CDR3 loop reads CASSASGRGTGELFF. The CDR3 coding sequence is TGTGCCAGCAGCGCTAGCGGGAGGGGCACCGGGGAGCTGTTTTTT.

This clone was seen repeatedly, ten times or more. The chain carries TRBV30 and TRBJ2-1; D uncertain. V was trimmed by 6 bases and J by 0 bases, leaving 3 bases between them. Per the germline V gene, CDR1 is GTSNPN and CDR2 is SVGIG (reference sequence). The CDR3 length is 11 residues. CDR3 sequence reads: CACSSYNEQFF. The CDR3 DNA reads as TGTGCCTGCAGCTCCTACAATGAGCAGTTCTTC.

This clone turned up a few times. The sample contains more than one DNA sequence encoding this CDR3. The chain uses TRBV29-1 and TRBJ2-3, with D perhaps TRBD2 (6 bases). The CDR3 loop spans 13 amino acids. The V end lost 7 bases, the J end lost 1 base, and 12 bases lay between the germline ends. Per the germline V gene, CDR1 is SQVTM and CDR2 is ANQGSEA. As DNA, the CDR3 is TGCAGCGCCCTGGGCGGGGGCACAGATACGCAGTATTTT. This translates into CSALGGGTDTQYF.

This clone was counted ten times or more. The chain couples TRBV9 to TRBJ2-1; D remains ambiguous. Germline CDR1 reads SGDLS; CDR2 reads YYNGEE. This CDR3 is 13 amino acids long. Trimming took off 2 bases at V and 6 bases at J, with 9 bases between the two ends. The DNA for the CDR3 is TGTGCCAGCAGCGTTCTCGGTGGCAATGAGCAGTTCTTC. Protein: CASSVLGGNEQFF.

This clone was observed a handful of times. This chain joins TRBV28 and TRBJ2-7; 7 nucleotides align to TRBD1. V lost 6 bases, J lost 3 bases, and 20 bases stayed unmatched. Per the germline V gene, CDR1 is MDHEN and CDR2 is SYDVKM. This CDR3 has 18 amino acids. CDR3 bases: TGTGCCAGCAGGAAACTTCCCTACACCGACAGGGACCACTACGAGCAGTACTTC. It specifies CASRKLPYTDRDHYEQYF.

The chain has TRBV7-2 and TRBJ2-7; a weak D match, TRBD1 (6 bases). V was pared by 2 bases and J by 2 bases, with 13 bases between. Germline CDR1 is SGHTA and CDR2 is FQGNSA. The CDR3 consists of 15 residues. This chain's CDR3 is CASSLRAGDAYEQYF. The CDR3 DNA is TGTGCCAGCAGCTTAAGGGCAGGGGATGCCTACGAGCAGTACTTC.

This clone was picked up a small number of times. The CDR3 nucleotides read TGTGCCAGCAGCTTAGACAGGTATCCCTACGAGCAGTACTTC. It is translated as CASSLDRYPYEQYF. The J gene is TRBJ2-7, the V gene TRBV11-2; D call uncertain. The CDR3 has 14 residues. The germline V and J ends were trimmed by 0 bases and 2 bases, with 8 bases remaining between them. Germline V gene lookup returns CDR1 SGHAT and CDR2 FQNNGV.

The chain combines TRBV21-1 with TRBJ2-7; the DNA was not compared with TRBD1, the D call given in the table. TRBV21-1 is a known pseudogene. CDR3 length: 14 residues. For the CDR3, the DNA is TGTGCCAGCAGCAAGGTGGACAGTTCCTACGAGCAGTACTTC. Amino acids: CASSKVDSSYEQYF.

The chain is built from TRBV29-1 and TRBJ2-5; D is ambiguous. TRBJ2-7 matches the DNA end more closely, so the J call is doubtful. The germline gives CDR1 SQVTM, CDR2 ANQGSEA. The CDR3 runs 13 residues. The CDR3: CSVDGSGSYEQYF. The CDR3 DNA reads TGCAGCGTTGATGGGTCGGGCTCCTACGAGCAGTACTTC.

This clone has only one observation. This specimen includes other DNA sequences encoding the same CDR3. This chain links TRBV5-4 with TRBJ2-1, with 7 bases lining up with TRBD1. V was clipped by 2 bases and J by 0 bases; unmatched bases: 2. CDR1 and CDR2 from the germline V gene are SGHNT and YYREEE (reference sequence). The CDR3 sequence is 15 residues long. The CDR3 DNA reads as TGTGCCAGCAGCTTTGACAGGGCCTCCTACAATGAGCAGTTCTTC. Protein: CASSFDRASYNEQFF. Variable domain in full (rest from reference TRBV5-4 and TRBJ2-1): ETGVTQSPTHLIKTRGQQVTLRCSSQSGHNTVSWYQQALGQGPQFIFQYYREEENGRGNFPPRFSGLQFPNYSSELNVNALELDDSALYLCASSFDRASYNEQFFGPGTRLTVL.

This clone was detected ten times or more. This sequence joins TRBV10-3 and TRBJ2-1; 7 bases fit TRBD1. V trimming: 7 bases; J trimming: 2 bases; junction bases outside the gene matches: 8. The CDR3 length is 15 residues. From germline, CDR1 is ENHRY and CDR2 SYGVKD. The CDR3 protein is CAITRVGTAYNEQFF. CDR3 in DNA: TGTGCCATCACTCGAGTGGGGACAGCCTACAATGAGCAGTTCTTC.

The chain uses TRBV10-3 and TRBJ2-5; D is unresolved. The CDR3 covers 13 residues. Between the trimmed V and J ends, which lost 1 base and 2 bases, there was a span of 5 bases. CDR1 is ENHRY and CDR2 is SYGVKD in the germline V gene. The chain's CDR3 is CAISELIQETQYF. As DNA, the CDR3 is TGTGCCATCAGTGAGTTGATACAAGAGACCCAGTACTTC.

This clone came up many times. This chain uses TRBV15 with TRBJ2-3, with D maybe TRBD1 (6 bases). Trimming took off 4 bases at V and 6 bases at J, with 17 bases between the two ends. CDR3 length equals 15 residues. Germline CDR1 reads LNHNV; CDR2 reads YYDKDF (reference sequence). CDR3 nucleotide sequence: TGTGCCACCAGCATTGGTACAGGGCTCGGGGATACGCAGTATTTT. Translating gives CATSIGTGLGDTQYF.

This clone has more than one count but fewer than ten. The V call is TRBV7-2, the J call TRBJ2-2; D is unresolved. CDR3 size: 15 residues. V was shortened by 5 bases and J by 7 bases, with 17 bases between the two germline ends. The V gene's germline CDR1 is SGHTA and CDR2 FQGNSA. CDR3 region: CASSPMTWAGGELFF. CDR3 DNA sequence: TGTGCCAGCAGCCCGATGACTTGGGCCGGCGGGGAGCTGTTTTTT.

The chain carries TRBV6-5 and TRBJ1-1, with 9 bases fitting TRBD1. V gave up 6 bases and J gave up 4 bases; unmatched junction bases: 3. CDR1 and CDR2 (germline): MNHEY, SVGAGI. CDR3 length: 13 residues. In DNA form, the CDR3 reads TGTGCCAGCAGACAGACAGGGGGCACTGAAGCTTTCTTT. This translates into CASRQTGGTEAFF.

This chain joins TRBV18 and TRBJ2-1, with D unclear. Trimming left V 4 bases short and J 8 bases short, with 18 bases between. The germline gives CDR1 KGHSH, CDR2 LQKENI. This CDR3 has 15 residues. CDR3 sequence reads: CASSLNSATMDEQFF. The CDR3 nucleotides are TGTGCCAGCTCACTTAACTCCGCTACAATGGATGAGCAGTTCTTC. Combining the CDR3 with reference TRBV18 and TRBJ2-1 gives the whole variable domain NAGVMQNPRHLVRRRGQEARLRCSPMKGHSHVYWYRQLPEEGLKFMVYLQKENIIDESGMPKERFSAEFPKEGPSILRIQQVVRGDSAAYFCASSLNSATMDEQFFGPGTRLTVL.

CDR3 in amino acids: CSVNGQTETQYF. The CDR3 DNA sequence: TGCAGCGTTAATGGACAGACGGAGACCCAGTACTTC. The chain uses TRBV29-1 and TRBJ2-5; perhaps TRBD1 as D (6 bases). In germline, CDR1 is SQVTM, CDR2 ANQGSEA. CDR3 length: 12 amino acids. Deletions cut 5 bases from V and 5 bases from J, with 12 bases between.